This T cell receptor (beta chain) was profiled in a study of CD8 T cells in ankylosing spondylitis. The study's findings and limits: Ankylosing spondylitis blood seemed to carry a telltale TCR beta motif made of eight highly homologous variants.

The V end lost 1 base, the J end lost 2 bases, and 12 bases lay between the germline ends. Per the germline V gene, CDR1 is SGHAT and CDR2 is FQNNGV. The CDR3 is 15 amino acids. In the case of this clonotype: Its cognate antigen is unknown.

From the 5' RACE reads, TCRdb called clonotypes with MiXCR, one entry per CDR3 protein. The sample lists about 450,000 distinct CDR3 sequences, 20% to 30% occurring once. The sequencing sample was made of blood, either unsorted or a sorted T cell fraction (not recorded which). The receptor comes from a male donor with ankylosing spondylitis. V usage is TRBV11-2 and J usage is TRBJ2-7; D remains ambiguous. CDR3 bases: TGTGCCAGCAGCTTAGGGGCTCGGAATACCTACGAGCAGTACTTC. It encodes CASSLGARNTYEQYF.